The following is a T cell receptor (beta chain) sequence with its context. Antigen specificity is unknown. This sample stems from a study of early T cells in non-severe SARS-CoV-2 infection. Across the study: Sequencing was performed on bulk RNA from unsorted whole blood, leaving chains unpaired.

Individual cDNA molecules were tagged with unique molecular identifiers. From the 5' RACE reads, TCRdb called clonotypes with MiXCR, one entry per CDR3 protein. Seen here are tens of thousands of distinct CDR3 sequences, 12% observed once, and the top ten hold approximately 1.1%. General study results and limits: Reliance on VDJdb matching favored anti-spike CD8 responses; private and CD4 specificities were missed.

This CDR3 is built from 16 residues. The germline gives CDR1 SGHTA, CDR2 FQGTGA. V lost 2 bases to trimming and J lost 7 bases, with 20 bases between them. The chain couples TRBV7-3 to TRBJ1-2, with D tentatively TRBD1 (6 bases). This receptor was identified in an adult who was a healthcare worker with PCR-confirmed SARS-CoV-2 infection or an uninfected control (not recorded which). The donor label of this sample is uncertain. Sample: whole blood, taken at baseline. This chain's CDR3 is CASSLRVTGGAGGYTF. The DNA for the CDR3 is TGTGCCAGCAGCTTACGAGTAACGGGGGGCGCCGGTGGCTACACCTTC.